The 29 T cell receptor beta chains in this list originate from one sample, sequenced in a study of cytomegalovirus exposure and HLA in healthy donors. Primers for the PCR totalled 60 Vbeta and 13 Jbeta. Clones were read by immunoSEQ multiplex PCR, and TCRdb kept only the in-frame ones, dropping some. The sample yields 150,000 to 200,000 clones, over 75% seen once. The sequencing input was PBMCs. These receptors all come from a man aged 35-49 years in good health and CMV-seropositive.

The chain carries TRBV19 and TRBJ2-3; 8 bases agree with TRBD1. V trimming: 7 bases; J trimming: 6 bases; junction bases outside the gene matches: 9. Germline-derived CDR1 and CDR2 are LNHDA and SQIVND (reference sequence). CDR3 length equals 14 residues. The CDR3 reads CASNIAGGMDTQYF. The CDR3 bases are TGTGCCAGTAATATCGCAGGGGGCATGGATACGCAGTATTTT.

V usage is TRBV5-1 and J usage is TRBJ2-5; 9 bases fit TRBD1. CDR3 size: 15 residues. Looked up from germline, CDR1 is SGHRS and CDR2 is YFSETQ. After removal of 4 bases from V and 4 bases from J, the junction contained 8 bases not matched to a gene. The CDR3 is CASSPGTGFLETQYF. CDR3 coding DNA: TGCGCCAGCAGCCCCGGGACAGGGTTCTTAGAGACCCAGTACTTC.

CDR3 amino acids: CASSQGHANSYNEQFF. The CDR3 region has the DNA TGCGCCAGCAGCCAAGGACACGCTAACTCCTACAATGAGCAGTTCTTC. The V gene is TRBV5-1, the J gene TRBJ2-1; the D gene is possibly TRBD1 (5 bases). Germline values: CDR1 SGHRS, CDR2 YFSETQ. This CDR3 spans 16 amino acids. Trimming removed 4 bases from V and 0 bases from J, with 14 bases in between.

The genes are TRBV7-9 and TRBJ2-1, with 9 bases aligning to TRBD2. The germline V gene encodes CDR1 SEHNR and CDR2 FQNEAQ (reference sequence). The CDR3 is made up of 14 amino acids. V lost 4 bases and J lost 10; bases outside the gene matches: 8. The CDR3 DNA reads TGTGCCAGCAGCTGGGGCGGGGGGGCTCAAGAGCAGTTCTTC. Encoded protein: CASSWGGGAQEQFF.

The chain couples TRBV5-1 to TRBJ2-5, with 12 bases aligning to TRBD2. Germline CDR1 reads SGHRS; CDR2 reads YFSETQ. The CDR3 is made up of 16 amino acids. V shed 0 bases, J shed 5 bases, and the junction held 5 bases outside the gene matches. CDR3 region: CASSLEPSGGAETQYF. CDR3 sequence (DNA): TGCGCCAGCAGCTTGGAGCCTAGCGGGGGGGCGGAGACCCAGTACTTC.

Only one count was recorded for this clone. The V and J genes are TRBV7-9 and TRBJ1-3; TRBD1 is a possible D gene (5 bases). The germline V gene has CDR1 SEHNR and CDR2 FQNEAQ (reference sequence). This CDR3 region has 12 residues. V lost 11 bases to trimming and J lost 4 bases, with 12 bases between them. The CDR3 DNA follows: TGTGCCGCCGGCAGGGCCGGAAACACCATATATTTT. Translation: CAAGRAGNTIYF.

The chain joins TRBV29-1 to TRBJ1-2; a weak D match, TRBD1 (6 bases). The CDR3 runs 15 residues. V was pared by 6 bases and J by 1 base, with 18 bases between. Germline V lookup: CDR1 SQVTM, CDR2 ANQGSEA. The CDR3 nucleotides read TGCAGCGTCGCCCGAGACAGGAGAAATAACTATGGCTACACCTTC. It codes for CSVARDRRNNYGYTF. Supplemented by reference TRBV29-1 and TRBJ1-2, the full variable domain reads SAVISQKPSRDICQRGTSLTIQCQVDSQVTMMFWYRQQPGQSLTLIATANQGSEATYESGFVIDKFPISRPNLTFSTLTVSNMSPEDSSIYLCSVARDRRNNYGYTFGSGTRLTVV.

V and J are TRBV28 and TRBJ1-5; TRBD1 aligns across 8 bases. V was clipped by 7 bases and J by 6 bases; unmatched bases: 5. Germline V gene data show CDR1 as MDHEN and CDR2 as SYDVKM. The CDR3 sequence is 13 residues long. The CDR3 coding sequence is TGTGCCAGCAACCCAGGGGGCAGTCAGCCCCAGCATTTT. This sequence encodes CASNPGGSQPQHF.

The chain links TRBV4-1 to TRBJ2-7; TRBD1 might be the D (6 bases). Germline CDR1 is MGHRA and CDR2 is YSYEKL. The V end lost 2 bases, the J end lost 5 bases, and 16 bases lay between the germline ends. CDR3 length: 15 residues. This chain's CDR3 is CASSQSGAPMDEQYF. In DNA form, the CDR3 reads TGCGCCAGCAGCCAATCAGGGGCCCCGATGGACGAGCAGTACTTC.

The CDR3: CASSPKTGFNYGYTF. CDR3 bases: TGTGCCAGCAGCCCCAAGACAGGATTTAACTATGGCTACACCTTC. The rearrangement joins TRBV11-2 to TRBJ1-2, with D perhaps matching TRBD1 (6 bases). Germline lookup yields CDR1 SGHAT and CDR2 FQNNGV. Trimming stripped 5 bases from V and 1 base from J, with 14 bases between. This CDR3 region has 15 residues.

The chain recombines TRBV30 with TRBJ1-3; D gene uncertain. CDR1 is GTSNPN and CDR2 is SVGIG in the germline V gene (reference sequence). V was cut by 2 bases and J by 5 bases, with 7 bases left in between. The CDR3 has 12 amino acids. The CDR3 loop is CAWSPTRNTIYF. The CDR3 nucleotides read TGTGCCTGGAGTCCTACCCGAAACACCATATATTTT.

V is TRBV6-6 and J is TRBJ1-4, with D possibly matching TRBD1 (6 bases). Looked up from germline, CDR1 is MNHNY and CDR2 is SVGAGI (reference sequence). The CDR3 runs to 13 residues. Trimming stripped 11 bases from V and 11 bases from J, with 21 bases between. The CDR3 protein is CAAGDKKTQKLFF. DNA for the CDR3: TGTGCCGCAGGGGACAAAAAGACCCAGAAACTGTTTTTT.

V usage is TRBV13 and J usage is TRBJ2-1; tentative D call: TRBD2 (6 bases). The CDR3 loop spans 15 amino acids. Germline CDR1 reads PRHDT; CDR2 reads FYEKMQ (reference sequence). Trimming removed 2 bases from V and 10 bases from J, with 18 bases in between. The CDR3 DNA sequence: TGTGCCAGCAGCTTATGGACGGGGGAGACAACGGAGCAGTTCTTC. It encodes CASSLWTGETTEQFF.

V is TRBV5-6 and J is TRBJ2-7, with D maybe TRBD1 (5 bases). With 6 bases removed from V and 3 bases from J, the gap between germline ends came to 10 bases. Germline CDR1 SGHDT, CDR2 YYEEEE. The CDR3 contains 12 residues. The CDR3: CASNWGLYEQYF. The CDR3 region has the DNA TGTGCCAGCAATTGGGGCCTCTACGAGCAGTACTTC.

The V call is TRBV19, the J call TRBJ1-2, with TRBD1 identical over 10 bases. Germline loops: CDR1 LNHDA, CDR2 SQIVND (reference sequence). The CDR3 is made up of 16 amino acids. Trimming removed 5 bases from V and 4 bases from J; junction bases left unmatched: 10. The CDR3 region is CASSLPWGQGTYGYTF. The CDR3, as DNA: TGTGCCAGTAGTCTACCCTGGGGACAGGGGACCTATGGCTACACCTTC.

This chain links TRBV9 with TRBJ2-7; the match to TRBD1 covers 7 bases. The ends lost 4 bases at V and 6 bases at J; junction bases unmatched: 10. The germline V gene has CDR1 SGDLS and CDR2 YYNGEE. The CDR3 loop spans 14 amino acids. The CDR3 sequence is CASSPLTGSVEQYF. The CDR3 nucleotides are TGTGCCAGCAGCCCACTGACAGGGTCCGTCGAGCAGTACTTC.

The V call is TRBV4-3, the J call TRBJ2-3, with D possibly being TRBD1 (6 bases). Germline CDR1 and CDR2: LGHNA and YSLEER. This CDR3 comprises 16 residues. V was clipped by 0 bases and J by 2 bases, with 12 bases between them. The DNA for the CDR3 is TGCGCCAGCAGCCAAGATTCCCCAGGGGACACAGATACGCAGTATTTT. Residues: CASSQDSPGDTDTQYF.

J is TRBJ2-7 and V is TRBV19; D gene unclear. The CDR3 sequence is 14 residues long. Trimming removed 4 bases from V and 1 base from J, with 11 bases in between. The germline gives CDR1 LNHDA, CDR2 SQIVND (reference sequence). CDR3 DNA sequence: TGTGCCAGTAGTACCCCGGGTGGGTCCTACGAGCAGTACTTC. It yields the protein CASSTPGGSYEQYF.

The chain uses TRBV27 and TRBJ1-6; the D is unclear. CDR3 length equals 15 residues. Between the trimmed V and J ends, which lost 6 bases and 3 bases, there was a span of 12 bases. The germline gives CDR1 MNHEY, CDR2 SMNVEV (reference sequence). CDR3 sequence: CASSSPPGYNSPLHF. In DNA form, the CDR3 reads TGTGCCAGCAGCTCCCCCCCGGGCTATAATTCACCCCTCCACTTT.

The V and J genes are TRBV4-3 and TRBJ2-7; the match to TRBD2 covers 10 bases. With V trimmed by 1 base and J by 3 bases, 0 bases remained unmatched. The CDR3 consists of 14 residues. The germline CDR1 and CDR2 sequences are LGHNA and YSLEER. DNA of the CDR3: TGCGCCAGCAGCCAAGTAGCGGGGGGCTACGAGCAGTACTTC. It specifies CASSQVAGGYEQYF.

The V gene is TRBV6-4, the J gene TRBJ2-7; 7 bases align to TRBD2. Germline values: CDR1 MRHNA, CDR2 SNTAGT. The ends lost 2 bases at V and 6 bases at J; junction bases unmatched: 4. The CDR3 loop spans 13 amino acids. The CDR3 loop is CASSDDGGFEQYF. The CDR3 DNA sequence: TGTGCCAGCAGTGACGACGGGGGGTTCGAGCAGTACTTC.

CDR3 coding DNA: TGTGCCAGCAGCTTCGGGGAATCGGCTGAAGCTTTCTTT. It yields the protein CASSFGESAEAFF. The rearrangement joins TRBV7-6 to TRBJ1-1; D not resolved. V was clipped by 3 bases and J by 6 bases, with 11 bases between them. This CDR3 has 13 amino acids. Germline loops: CDR1 SGHVS, CDR2 FNYEAQ.

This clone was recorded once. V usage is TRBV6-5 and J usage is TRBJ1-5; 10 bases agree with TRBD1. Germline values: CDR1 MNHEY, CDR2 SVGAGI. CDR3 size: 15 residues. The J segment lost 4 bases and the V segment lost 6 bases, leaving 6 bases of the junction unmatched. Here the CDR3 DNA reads TGTGCCAGCAGAGCTTCGGGACAGGGGAATCAGCCCCAGCATTTT. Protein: CASRASGQGNQPQHF.

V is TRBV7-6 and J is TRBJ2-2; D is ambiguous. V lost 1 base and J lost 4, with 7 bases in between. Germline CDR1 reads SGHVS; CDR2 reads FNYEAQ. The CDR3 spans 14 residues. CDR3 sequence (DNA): TGTGCCAGCAGCTTAGGAGCCTCCACCGGGGAGCTGTTTTTT. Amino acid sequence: CASSLGASTGELFF.

CDR3 in DNA: TGTGCCAGCAGCTTAGGGTACAGGGTCTCTGAAGCTTTCTTT. This translates into CASSLGYRVSEAFF. The V gene is TRBV11-2, the J gene TRBJ1-1, with D possibly matching TRBD1 (6 bases). The V gene's germline CDR1 is SGHAT and CDR2 FQNNGV. V lost 1 base and J lost 6, with 12 bases in between. The CDR3 is made up of 14 amino acids.

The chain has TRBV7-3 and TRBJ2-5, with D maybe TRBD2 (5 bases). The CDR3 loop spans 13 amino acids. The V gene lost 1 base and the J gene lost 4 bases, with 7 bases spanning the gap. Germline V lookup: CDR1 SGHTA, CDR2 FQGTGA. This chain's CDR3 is CASSLIGRETQYF. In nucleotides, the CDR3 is TGTGCCAGCAGCTTAATAGGGAGAGAGACCCAGTACTTC.

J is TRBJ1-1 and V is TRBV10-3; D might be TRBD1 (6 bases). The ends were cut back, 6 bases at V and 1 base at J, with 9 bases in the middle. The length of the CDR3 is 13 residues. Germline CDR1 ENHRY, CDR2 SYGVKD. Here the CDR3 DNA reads TGTGCCATCAGGGGACACACGAACACTGAAGCTTTCTTT. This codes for CAIRGHTNTEAFF.

The CDR3 DNA reads as TGTGCCAGCAGCCAATGGGGACTCACCGGGGAGCTGTTTTTT. It codes for CASSQWGLTGELFF. The chain carries TRBV7-2 and TRBJ2-2, with a possible D match to TRBD2 (6 bases). From germline, CDR1 is SGHTA and CDR2 FQGNSA. Trimming took off 5 bases at V and 4 bases at J, with 11 bases between the two ends. The length of the CDR3 is 14 residues.

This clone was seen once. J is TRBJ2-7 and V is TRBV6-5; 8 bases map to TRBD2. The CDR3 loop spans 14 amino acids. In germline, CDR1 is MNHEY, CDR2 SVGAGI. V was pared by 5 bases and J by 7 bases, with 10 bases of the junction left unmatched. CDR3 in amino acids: CASSPLTAGGEQYF. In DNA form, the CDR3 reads TGTGCCAGCAGTCCCCTTACGGCGGGGGGAGAGCAGTACTTC.